Following are 8 T cell receptor beta chains from one sample sequenced in a study of PD-1 blockade in mismatch repair-deficient tumors. The protocol was immunoSEQ multiplex PCR, while the TCRdb copy is restricted to in-frame clones and leaves out a portion. The table includes some 70,000 clones, around 80% detected once. Sequenced here: peripheral blood, sampled 2 weeks after starting pembrolizumab. The receptor set was obtained from an adult with mismatch repair-deficient cancer.

The rearrangement joins TRBV5-5 to TRBJ2-7; 8 positions match TRBD1. Trimming at V came to 4 bases and at J to 2 bases, leaving 5 bases not matched to a gene. Germline lookup yields CDR1 SGHKS and CDR2 YYEKEE (reference sequence). The CDR3 spans 14 residues. The CDR3 region is CASSVQGGPYEQYF. Here the CDR3 DNA reads TGTGCCAGCAGCGTACAGGGGGGCCCCTACGAGCAGTACTTC.

The rearrangement joins TRBV12-5 to TRBJ1-1; a weak D match, TRBD1 (5 bases). The V gene lost 3 bases and the J gene lost 3 bases, with 11 bases spanning the gap. CDR1 LGHNT and CDR2 FRNRAP come from the germline V gene. The CDR3 is 14 residues long. The CDR3 loop reads CASGLGTFDTEAFF. CDR3 bases: TGTGCTAGTGGTTTAGGGACCTTTGACACTGAAGCTTTCTTT.

This chain uses TRBV30 with TRBJ2-1; either TRBD1 or TRBD2 may supply D (7 bases each). Trimming left V 3 bases short and J 4 bases short, with 13 bases between. This CDR3 has 14 amino acids. The germline CDR1 and CDR2 sequences are GTSNPN and SVGIG (reference sequence). The CDR3 region has the DNA TGTGCCTGGAGGGGAGGGGGCACATACAATGAGCAGTTCTTC. Translated, it gives CAWRGGGTYNEQFF.

The chain couples TRBV11-2 to TRBJ1-4; 7 nucleotides line up with TRBD1. The CDR3 totals 15 residues. CDR1 and CDR2 from the germline V gene are SGHAT and FQNNGV. Losses at the gene ends were 8 bases for V and 5 bases for J; bases not matched to a gene: 11. DNA for the CDR3: TGTGCCAGCCAGGGTCACAGGGGCGGGAATGAAAAACTGTTTTTT. Translated: CASQGHRGGNEKLFF.

This clone was observed a handful of times. This sequence joins TRBV19 and TRBJ1-2; D is possibly TRBD1 (6 bases). There are 15 residues in the CDR3. From germline, CDR1 is LNHDA and CDR2 SQIVND (reference sequence). Trimming stripped 4 bases from V and 1 base from J, with 13 bases between. The CDR3 nucleotides read TGTGCCAGTAGTAGACCGACAGGCCTTAACTATGGCTACACCTTC. Encoded protein: CASSRPTGLNYGYTF.

On this clone: The junction differs from germline at one of its ends, possibly a read error. Other DNA sequences in this sample translate to the same CDR3. The gene calls are TRBV6-1 and TRBJ2-7, with D perhaps matching TRBD1 (5 bases). The CDR3 extends over 12 amino acids. CDR1 is MNHNS, CDR2 SASEGT, per germline. CDR3 sequence reads: CASRETAYEQYF. The CDR3 DNA reads as TGTGCCAGCAGGGAGACAGCCTATGAGCAGTACTTC.

This clone was observed a single time. The V and J genes are TRBV28 and TRBJ2-1; tentative D call: TRBD2 (5 bases). This CDR3 spans 15 amino acids. The V gene's germline CDR1 is MDHEN and CDR2 SYDVKM. V was shortened by 5 bases and J by 6 bases, with 17 bases between the two germline ends. Here the CDR3 reads CASSLAPSGANEQFF. Written as DNA, the CDR3 is TGTGCCAGCAGTCTAGCCCCATCTGGCGCCAATGAGCAGTTCTTC.

The chain is built from TRBV5-5 and TRBJ1-1, with D unclear. The CDR3 length is 14 residues. The V and J ends lost 6 bases and 3 bases respectively, with 15 bases between them. Germline CDR1 and CDR2: SGHKS and YYEKEE (reference sequence). The CDR3 nucleotides are TGTGCCAGCAACCTCGTCTTAGGTGACACTGAAGCTTTCTTT. Its translation: CASNLVLGDTEAFF.